This T cell receptor (beta chain) was documented in a study of immune characterization of retroperitoneal liposarcoma. The ends were cut back, 8 bases at V and 4 bases at J, with 14 bases in the middle. Germline CDR1 reads MNHEY; CDR2 reads SMNVEV (reference sequence). There are 13 residues in the CDR3. One entry per CDR3 protein, called by TCRdb with MiXCR from the PCR reads. The sample has roughly 4,600 distinct CDR3 sequences, roughly 35% seen once; the top ten hold around 27%. Input material: tumor tissue. This clonotype was sampled from a male donor with retroperitoneal liposarcoma. This chain joins TRBV27 and TRBJ1-1, with D tentatively TRBD1 (6 bases). The CDR3 protein is CASGVGGGTEAFF. In DNA, the CDR3 is TGTGCCAGCGGAGTAGGAGGGGGCACTGAAGCTTTCTTT.